The sequence of this TCR beta chain was determined in a study of T cell responses to AZD1222 COVID-19 vaccine. The CDR3 loop spans 15 amino acids. General observations from the study: It was only after the peak T cell response that any repertoires were sampled. Two AZD1222 administrations were followed by greater Spike-specific TCR breadth and depth. It was only a handful of AZD1222 recipients who were seropositive at baseline. The sample set comprised mostly white British donors with more females, and clonal diversity was possibly underestimated.

Data came from immunoSEQ multiplex PCR; TCRdb stores just in-frame clones and leaves some out. The table includes 80,000 to 100,000 clones, 85% to 90% detected once. Worth noting for this clone: Its antigen is not identified.

Sequenced material: peripheral blood, taken 28 days after the second AZD1222 dose. The receptor's source is an adult who received the AZD1222 COVID-19 vaccine. The V and J genes are TRBV21-1 and TRBJ2-3; TRBD2 was called by the table and not checked on the DNA. TRBV21-1 is assigned pseudogene status. Here the CDR3 DNA reads TGTGCCAGCCACCTAAGGTGGACTGGCACAGATACGCAGTATTTT. Translated: CASHLRWTGTDTQYF.